One T cell receptor beta chain is described in this entry. The CDR3 is 15 residues long. Germline-derived CDR1 and CDR2 are LGHDT and YNNKEL (reference sequence). Trimming removed 4 bases at V and 6 bases at J, with 16 bases between. These data originate in a study of control samples from healthy donors and cancer patients. Assay: immunoSEQ multiplex PCR; the TCRdb copy retains only in-frame clones and omits some. The table shows 75,000 to 100,000 clones, with 85% to 90% occurring only once. The clonotype was recovered from a man aged 50 to 59 in good health. Material: blood. The chain carries TRBV3-1 (or the pseudogene TRBV3-2) and TRBJ1-5; D unclear. Written as DNA, the CDR3 is TGTGCCAGCAGCCCAGGACTGCTGTTGGGTCAGCCCCAGCATTTT. It translates to CASSPGLLLGQPQHF.